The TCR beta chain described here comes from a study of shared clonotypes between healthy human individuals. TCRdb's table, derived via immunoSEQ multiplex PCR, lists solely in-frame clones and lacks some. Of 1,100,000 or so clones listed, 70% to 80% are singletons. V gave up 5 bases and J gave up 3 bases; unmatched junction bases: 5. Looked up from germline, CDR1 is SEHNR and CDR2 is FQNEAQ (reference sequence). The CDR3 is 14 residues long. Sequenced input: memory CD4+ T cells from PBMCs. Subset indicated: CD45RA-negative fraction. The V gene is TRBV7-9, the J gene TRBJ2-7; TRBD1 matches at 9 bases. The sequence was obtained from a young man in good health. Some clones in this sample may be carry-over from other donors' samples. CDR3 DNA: TGTGCCAGCAGCACGACAGGGGGGGACTACGAGCAGTACTTC. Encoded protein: CASSTTGGDYEQYF.